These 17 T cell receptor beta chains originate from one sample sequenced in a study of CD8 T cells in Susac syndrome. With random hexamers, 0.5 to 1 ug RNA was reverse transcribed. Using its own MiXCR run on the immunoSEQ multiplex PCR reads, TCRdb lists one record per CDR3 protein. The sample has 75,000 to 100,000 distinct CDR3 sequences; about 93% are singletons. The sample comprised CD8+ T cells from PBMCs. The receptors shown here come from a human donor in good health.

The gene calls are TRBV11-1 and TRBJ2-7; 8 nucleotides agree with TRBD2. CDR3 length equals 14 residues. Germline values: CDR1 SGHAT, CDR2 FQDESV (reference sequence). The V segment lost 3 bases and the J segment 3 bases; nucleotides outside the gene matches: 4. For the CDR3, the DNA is TGTGCCAGCAGCTTCGGGGGGGCTGGCTACGAGCAGTACGTC. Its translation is CASSFGGAGYEQYV.

CDR3 amino acids: CAGGYGYTF. CDR3 sequence (DNA): TGTGCTGGGGGCTATGGCTACACCTTC. The V and J genes are TRBV7-9 and TRBJ1-2, with D possibly TRBD1 on 5 matching bases. The CDR3 runs to 9 residues. The V gene's germline CDR1 is SEHNR and CDR2 FQNEAQ (reference sequence).

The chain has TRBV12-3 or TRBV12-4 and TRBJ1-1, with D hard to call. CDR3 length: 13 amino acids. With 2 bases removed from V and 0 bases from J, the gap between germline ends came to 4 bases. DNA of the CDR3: TGTGCCAGCAGTTTAAGCCTGAACACTGAAGCTTTCTTT. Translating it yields CASSLSLNTEAFF.

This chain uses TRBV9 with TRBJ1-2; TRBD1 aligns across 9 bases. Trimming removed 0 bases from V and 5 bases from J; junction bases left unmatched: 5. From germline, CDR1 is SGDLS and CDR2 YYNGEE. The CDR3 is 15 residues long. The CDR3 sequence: CASSVGGTGRYGYTF. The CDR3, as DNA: TGTGCCAGCAGCGTAGGAGGGACAGGGAGATATGGCTACACCTTC.

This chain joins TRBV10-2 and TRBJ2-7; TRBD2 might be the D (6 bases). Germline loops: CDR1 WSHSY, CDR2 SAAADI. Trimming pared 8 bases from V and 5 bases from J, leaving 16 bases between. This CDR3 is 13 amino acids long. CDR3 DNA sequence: TGCGCCAGCGCCCTGGGAGGTGACGACGAGCAGTACGTC. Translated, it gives CASALGGDDEQYV.

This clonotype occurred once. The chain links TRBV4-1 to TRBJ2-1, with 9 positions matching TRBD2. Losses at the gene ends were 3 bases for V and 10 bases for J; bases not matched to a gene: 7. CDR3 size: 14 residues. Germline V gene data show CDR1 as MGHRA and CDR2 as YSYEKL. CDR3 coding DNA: TGCGCCAGCAGCCAGGTGGGGCTAGCGGGGGAGCAGTTCTTC. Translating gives CASSQVGLAGEQFF.

The CDR3 reads CASSRTSTTDTQYF. CDR3 nucleotide sequence: TGTGCCAGCAGTCGGACTAGTACCACAGATACGCAGTATTTT. The chain has TRBV6-2 or TRBV6-3 and TRBJ2-3, with 7 bases fitting TRBD2. The junction had 4 bases not matched to a gene; V was cut back by 5 bases and J by 2 bases. Germline values: CDR1 MNHEY, CDR2 SVGEGT. This CDR3 is 14 amino acids long.

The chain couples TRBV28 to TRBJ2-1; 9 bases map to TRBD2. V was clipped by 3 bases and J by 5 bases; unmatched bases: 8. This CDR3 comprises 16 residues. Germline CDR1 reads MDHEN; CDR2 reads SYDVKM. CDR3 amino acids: CASSLSGTSFNNEQFF. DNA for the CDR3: TGTGCCAGCAGTTTGTCCGGGACTAGCTTTAACAATGAGCAGTTCTTC.

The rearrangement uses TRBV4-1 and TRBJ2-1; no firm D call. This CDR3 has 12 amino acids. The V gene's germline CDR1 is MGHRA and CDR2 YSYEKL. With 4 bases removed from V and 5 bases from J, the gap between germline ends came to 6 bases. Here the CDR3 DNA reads TGCGCCAGCAGCCGTCCGGACAATGAGCAGTTCTTC. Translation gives CASSRPDNEQFF.

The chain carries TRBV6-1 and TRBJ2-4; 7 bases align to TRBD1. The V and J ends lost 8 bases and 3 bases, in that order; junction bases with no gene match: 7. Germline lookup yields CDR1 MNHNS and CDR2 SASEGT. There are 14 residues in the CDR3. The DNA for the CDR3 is TGTGCCAGCTCCCCGGGACAGCTCAAAAACATTCAGTACTTC. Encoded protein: CASSPGQLKNIQYF.

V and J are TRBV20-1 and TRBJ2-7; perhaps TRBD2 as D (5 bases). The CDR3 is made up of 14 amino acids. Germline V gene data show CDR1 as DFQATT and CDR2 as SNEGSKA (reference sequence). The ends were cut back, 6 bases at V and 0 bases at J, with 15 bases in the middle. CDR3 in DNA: TGCAGTGCGGGCCTAGCCCTCAGCTCCTACGAGCAGTACTTC. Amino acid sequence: CSAGLALSSYEQYF.

The CDR3 region has the DNA TGCGCCAGCAGCCTAACAGGAATTAGCACAGATACGCAGTATTTT. Its protein product is CASSLTGISTDTQYF. The chain employs TRBV4-1 and TRBJ2-3, with a tentative D call TRBD1 (5 bases). The CDR3 is 15 amino acids. Germline assignment: CDR1 MGHRA and CDR2 YSYEKL. V lost 4 bases to trimming and J lost 0 bases, with 11 bases between them.

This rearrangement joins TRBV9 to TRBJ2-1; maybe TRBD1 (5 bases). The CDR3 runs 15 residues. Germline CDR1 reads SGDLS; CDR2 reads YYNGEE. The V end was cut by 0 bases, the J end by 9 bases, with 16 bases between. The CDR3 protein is CASSVAALGRGEQFF. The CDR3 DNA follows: TGTGCCAGCAGCGTAGCCGCCTTGGGGCGAGGTGAGCAGTTCTTC.

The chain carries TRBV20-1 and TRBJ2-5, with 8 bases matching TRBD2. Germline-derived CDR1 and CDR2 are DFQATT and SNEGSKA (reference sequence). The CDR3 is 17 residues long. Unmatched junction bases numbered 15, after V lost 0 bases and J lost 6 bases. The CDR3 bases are TGCAGTGCTAGAGATGGTCCTAGCGGGCCCGCCTGGAAGACCCAGTACTTC. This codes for CSARDGPSGPAWKTQYF.

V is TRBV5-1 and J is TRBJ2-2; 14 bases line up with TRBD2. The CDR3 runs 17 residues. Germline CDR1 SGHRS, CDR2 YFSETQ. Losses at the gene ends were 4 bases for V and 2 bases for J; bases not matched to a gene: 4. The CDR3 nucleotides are TGCGCCAGCAGCCCCGGGACTAGCGGGAGTAACACCGGGGAGCTGTTTTTT. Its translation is CASSPGTSGSNTGELFF.

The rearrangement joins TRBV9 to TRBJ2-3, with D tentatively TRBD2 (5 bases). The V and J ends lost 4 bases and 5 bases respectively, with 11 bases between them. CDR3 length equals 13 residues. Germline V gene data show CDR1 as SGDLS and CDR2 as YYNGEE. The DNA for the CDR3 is TGTGCCAGCAGCCCCCCGGGAAAAGATACGCAGTATTTT. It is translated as CASSPPGKDTQYF.

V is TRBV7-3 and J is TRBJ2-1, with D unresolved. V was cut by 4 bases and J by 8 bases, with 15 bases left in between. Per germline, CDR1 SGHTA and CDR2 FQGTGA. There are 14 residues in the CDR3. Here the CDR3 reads CASSSYPGSDEQFF. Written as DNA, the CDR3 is TGTGCCAGCAGCTCCTACCCTGGCAGCGATGAGCAGTTCTTC.